A single T cell receptor beta chain is shown here with its context. Per the original data handling: Estimation of nucleated cell counts relied on the amplification of reference gene primers. Here immunoSEQ multiplex PCR was the method, and the copy in TCRdb shows in-frame clones only, minus some. V, J and clone size are those of that table, while D and trimming were read from the DNA. This sample has a few hundred thousand clones; 87% occur once, and the top ten carry approximately 5%. This CDR3 is built from 17 residues. The germline gives CDR1 MRHNA, CDR2 SNTAGT. V shed 3 bases, J shed 0 bases, and the junction held 3 bases outside the gene matches. These data come from a study of blood T cell repertoires in COVID-19. Study details: T cells, B-cell-depleted T cells, or PBMCs supplied cDNA or gDNA.

Either two negative PCRs, clearance, or symptom resolution qualified Cohort 3 donors as recovered. The gene calls are TRBV6-4 and TRBJ2-2; 11 nucleotides align to TRBD2. The source is a woman younger than 45 who had recovered from COVID-19. The specimen sequenced was PBMCs or T cells enriched from blood (not recorded which). DNA of the CDR3: TGTGCCAGCAGTGAAGCTAGCGGGGGGTCGAACACCGGGGAGCTGTTTTTT. This encodes CASSEASGGSNTGELFF.